The present T cell receptor (beta chain) was sequenced within a study of blood T cell repertoires in COVID-19 (dated by TCRdb to the early 2020s). About the study as a whole: The collaborator samples originated in the United States, Italy and Spain and spanned the acute and convalescent phases of COVID-19. Deeply sampled blood TCRbeta repertoires from subjects exposed to, actively infected with, or recovered from COVID-19 were included in the dataset. The sample metadata nearly always contained a de-identified subject ID, COVID-19 status, age in years and sex. Where available, HLA class I and class II types were obtained from metadata supplied by the sample provider rather than from assay-based typing. The material from the prospective study consisted of cDNA or gDNA derived from T cells, B-cell-depleted T cells, or PBMCs. Samples came from the ongoing ImmuneRACE study (first 160 participants) plus 1,254 subjects from 6 global collaborators. The repertoires were released in a freely available public database meant as a resource for research on the immune response to SARS-CoV-2.

V is pared back by 5 bases and J by 7 bases, with 18 bases lying between the germline termini. The germline V gene (reference sequence) supplies CDR1 MNHNY and CDR2 SVGAGI. Measured from the cysteine to the phenylalanine, the CDR3 is 16 residues long. Kept here is only the CDR3 DNA, which spans 48 bases and is read in frame from base 1. Regarding this clone: Its antigen specificity is not known. Base qualities are not at hand, and no much larger clone is one base apart.

On the study overall, not on this receptor specifically: Clinical and demographic metadata were provided uncurated, with the amount varying by source and participant.

The immunoSEQ Assay, a bias-controlled multiplex PCR, was used to amplify TCRbeta CDR3 regions from genomic DNA. The original pipeline was this. Nucleated cell counts per sample were estimated from amplification of reference gene primers within the assay. To quantify the absolute abundance of each unique TCRbeta CDR3 rearrangement, sequence reads were collapsed and filtered. For each sample, productive Simpson clonality was calculated by taking the square root of Simpson's diversity index across productive rearrangements. TCRdb re-hosts the immuneACCESS table, in-frame sequences only. Its copies lack some clones; in the studies checked, an unresolved V gene accounts for under half of them, and the cause for the rest is not known. The V and J calls and clone size were taken over from that table, and D and trimming were inferred from the DNA. The sample records approximately 15,000 clones, roughly 90% of which are singletons. The top ten hold 2.5% to 4% of the sample.

Whole blood was collected in K2EDTA tubes by collaborating institutions according to the institutions' own protocols. Collaborator samples were shipped for TCRbeta analysis as frozen whole blood, isolated PBMCs, or DNA extracted from either sample type. Sequencing was done on a sample of peripheral blood. This sequence uses TRBV6-6 and TRBJ1-6; the D gene is unclear. The source of this sequence is a human donor in a cohort sampled during active COVID-19. The DNA sequence is TGTGCCAGCAGTACCCATAAGACAAGGAAAAATTCACCCCTCCACTTT. It translates to CASSTHKTRKNSPLHF.